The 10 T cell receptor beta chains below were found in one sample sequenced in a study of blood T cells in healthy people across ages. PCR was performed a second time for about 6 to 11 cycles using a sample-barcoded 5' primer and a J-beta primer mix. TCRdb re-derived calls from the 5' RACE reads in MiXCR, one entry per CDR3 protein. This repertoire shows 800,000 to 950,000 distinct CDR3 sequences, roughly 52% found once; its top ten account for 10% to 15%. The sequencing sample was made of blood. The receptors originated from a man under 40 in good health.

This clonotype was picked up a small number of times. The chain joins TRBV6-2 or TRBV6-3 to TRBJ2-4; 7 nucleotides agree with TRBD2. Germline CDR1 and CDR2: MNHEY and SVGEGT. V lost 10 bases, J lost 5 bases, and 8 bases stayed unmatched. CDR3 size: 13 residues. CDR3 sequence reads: CATDGGSENIQYF. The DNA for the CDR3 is TGTGCCACCGACGGGGGGTCCGAAAACATTCAGTACTTC.

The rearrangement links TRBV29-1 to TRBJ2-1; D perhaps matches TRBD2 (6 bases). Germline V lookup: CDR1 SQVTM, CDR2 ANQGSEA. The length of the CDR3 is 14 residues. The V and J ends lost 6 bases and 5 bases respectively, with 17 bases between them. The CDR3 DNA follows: TGCAGCGTCCCTACCGGGACTGGAGACAATGAGCAGTTCTTC. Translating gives CSVPTGTGDNEQFF.

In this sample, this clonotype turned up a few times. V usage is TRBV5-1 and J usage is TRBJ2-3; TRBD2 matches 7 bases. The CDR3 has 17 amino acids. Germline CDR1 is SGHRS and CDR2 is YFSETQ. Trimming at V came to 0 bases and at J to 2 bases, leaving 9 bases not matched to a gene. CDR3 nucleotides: TGCGCCAGCAGCTTGGTGCTTGTCCGGGGGGACACAGATACGCAGTATTTT. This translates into CASSLVLVRGDTDTQYF.

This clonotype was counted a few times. The CDR3 DNA is TGTGCCAGCAGCCAAGATGGGGACAGGGTGGGGGAGCAGTACTTC. Its protein is CASSQDGDRVGEQYF. V is TRBV4-2 and J is TRBJ2-7, with 9 bases fitting TRBD1. V was pared by 0 bases and J by 7 bases, with 7 bases of the junction left unmatched. Germline V gene lookup returns CDR1 LGHNA and CDR2 YNFKEQ. CDR3 size: 15 residues.

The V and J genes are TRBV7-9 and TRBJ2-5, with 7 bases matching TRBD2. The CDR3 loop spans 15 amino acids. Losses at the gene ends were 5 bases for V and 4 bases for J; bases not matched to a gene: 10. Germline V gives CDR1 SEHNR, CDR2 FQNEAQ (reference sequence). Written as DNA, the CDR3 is TGTGCCAGCAGCCCAAACGGACTAGTTGGAGAGACCCAGTACTTC. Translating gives CASSPNGLVGETQYF.

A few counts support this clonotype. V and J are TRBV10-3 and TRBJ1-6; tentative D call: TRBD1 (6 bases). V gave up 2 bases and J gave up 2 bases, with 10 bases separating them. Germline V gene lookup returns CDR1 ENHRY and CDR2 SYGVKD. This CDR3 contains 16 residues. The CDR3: CAISENRVTYNSPLHF. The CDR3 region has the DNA TGTGCCATCAGTGAGAACAGGGTCACCTATAATTCACCCCTCCACTTT.

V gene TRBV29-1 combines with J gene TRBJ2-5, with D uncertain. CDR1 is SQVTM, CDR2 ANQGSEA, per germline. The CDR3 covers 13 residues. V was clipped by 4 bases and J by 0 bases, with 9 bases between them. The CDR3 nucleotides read TGCAGCGTTGGAATACACGACCAAGAGACCCAGTACTTC. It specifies CSVGIHDQETQYF.

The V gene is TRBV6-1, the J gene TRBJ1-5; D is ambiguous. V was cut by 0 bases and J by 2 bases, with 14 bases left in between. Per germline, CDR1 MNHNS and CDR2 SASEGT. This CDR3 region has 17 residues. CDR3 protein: CASSEAREVDGNQPQHF. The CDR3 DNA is TGTGCCAGCAGTGAAGCGCGAGAGGTTGATGGCAATCAGCCCCAGCATTTT.

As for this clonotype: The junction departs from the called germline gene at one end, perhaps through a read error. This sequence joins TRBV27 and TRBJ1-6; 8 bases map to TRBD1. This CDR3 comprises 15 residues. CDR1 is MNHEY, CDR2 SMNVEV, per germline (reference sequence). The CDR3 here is CVSSWTGSYNSPLHF. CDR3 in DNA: TGTGTCAGCAGTTGGACAGGGAGCTATAATTCACCCCTCCACTTT.

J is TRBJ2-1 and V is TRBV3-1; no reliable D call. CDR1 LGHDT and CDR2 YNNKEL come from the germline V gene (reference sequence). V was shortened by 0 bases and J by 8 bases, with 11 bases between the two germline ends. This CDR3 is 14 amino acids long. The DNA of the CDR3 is TGTGCCAGCAGCCAAGAGGGGTTAACGGATGAGCAGTTCTTC. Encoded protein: CASSQEGLTDEQFF.